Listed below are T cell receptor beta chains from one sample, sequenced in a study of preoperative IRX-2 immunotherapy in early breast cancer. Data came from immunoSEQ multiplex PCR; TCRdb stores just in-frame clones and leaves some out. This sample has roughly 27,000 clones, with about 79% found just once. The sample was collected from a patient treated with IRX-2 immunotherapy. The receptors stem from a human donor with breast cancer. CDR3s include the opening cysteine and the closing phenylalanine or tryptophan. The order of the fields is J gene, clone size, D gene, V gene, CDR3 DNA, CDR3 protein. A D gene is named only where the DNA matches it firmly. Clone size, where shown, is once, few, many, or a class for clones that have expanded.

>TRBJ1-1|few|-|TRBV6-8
TGTGCCAGCAGTTTCCTCCAGGGCTACCCCACTGAAGCTTTCTTT
CASSFLQGYPTEAFF
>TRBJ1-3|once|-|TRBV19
TGTGCCTCCACGAGCTCTGGAAACACCATATATTTT
CASTSSGNTIYF
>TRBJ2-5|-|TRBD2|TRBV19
TGTGCCAGTAGTGCGGGACTAGCGGGGTTCTCGCGTTCGGCCCAGTACTTC
CASSAGLAGFSRSAQYF
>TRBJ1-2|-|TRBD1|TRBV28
TGTGCCAGCCTTAACAGGGGGTTCTATGGCTACACCTTC
CASLNRGFYGYTF
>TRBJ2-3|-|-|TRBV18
TGTGCCAGCTCCCCTGCGAGGCTAGAAGGCACAGATACGCAGTATTTT
CASSPARLEGTDTQYF
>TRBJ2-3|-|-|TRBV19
TGTGCCAGTAGCCCAAAAACCACAGATACGCAGTATTTT
CASSPKTTDTQYF
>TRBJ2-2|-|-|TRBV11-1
TGTGCCAGCATCCAGGGACCGGCGAACACCGGGGAGCTGTTTTTT
CASIQGPANTGELFF
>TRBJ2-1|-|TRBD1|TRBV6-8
TGTGCCAGCAGTACCGCCGGGACAGCGAACAATGAGCAGTTCTTC
CASSTAGTANNEQFF
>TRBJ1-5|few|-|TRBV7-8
TGTGCCAGCAGCTTATACGGGGGGAGCAATCAGCCCCAGCATTTT
CASSLYGGSNQPQHF
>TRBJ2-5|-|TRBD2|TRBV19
TGTGCCAGTAGTATCCGGGGAGGGAGTGGTGAGACCCAGTACTTC
CASSIRGGSGETQYF
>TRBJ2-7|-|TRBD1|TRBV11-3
TGTGCCAGCAGCTTCCGGGACAGCCGTTACGAGCAGTACTTC
CASSFRDSRYEQYF
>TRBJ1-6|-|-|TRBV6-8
TGTGCCAGCAGGTGGGGCCCGAATAATTCACCCCTCCACTTT
CASRWGPNNSPLHF
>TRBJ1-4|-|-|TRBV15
TGTGCCACCAGCAGAGCGGGACATAATGAAAAACTGTTTTTT
CATSRAGHNEKLFF
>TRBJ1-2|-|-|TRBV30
TGTGCCTGGAGCATAGGGAACCTCAACTATGGCTACACCTTC
CAWSIGNLNYGYTF
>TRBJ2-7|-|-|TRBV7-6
TGTGCCAGCAGCTCGAGGGACAATCCCTACGAGCAGTACTTC
CASSSRDNPYEQYF
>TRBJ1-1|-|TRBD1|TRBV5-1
TGCGCCAGCAGCTTTGACAGGGGTCAGAACACTGAAGCTTTCTTT
CASSFDRGQNTEAFF
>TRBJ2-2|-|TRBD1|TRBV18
TGTGCCAGCTCACTGGACAGGGCCACCGGGGAGCTGTTTTTT
CASSLDRATGELFF
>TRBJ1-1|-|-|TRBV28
TGTGCCAGCATCCCCGGAGGACGACGAGGGGCTTTCTTT
CASIPGGRRGAFF
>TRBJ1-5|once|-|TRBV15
TGTGCCACCAGCAGAGGAAAGGTAGGCACGTGGGGCAATCAGCCCCAGCATTTT
CATSRGKVGTWGNQPQHF
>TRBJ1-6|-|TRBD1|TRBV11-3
TGTGCCAGCAGCTCCGGGACAGTCATGTTTAATTCACCCCTCCACTTT
CASSSGTVMFNSPLHF
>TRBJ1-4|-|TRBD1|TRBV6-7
TGTGCCAGCAGCGGGGGCCGCGTACCAGGGGGCGAAAAACTGTTTTTT
CASSGGRVPGGEKLFF
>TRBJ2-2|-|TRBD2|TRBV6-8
TGTGCCAGCTTCGGGGGGGTCACCGGGGAGCTGTTTTTT
CASFGGVTGELFF